This TCR beta chain was captured in a study of T cells in Graves' hyperthyroidism and ophthalmopathy. V lost 1 base, J lost 0 bases, and 3 bases lay in between. The CDR3 loop spans 13 amino acids. Germline CDR1 reads ENHRY; CDR2 reads SYGVKD. Regions amplified from RNA transcripts were the TCR beta CDR3 regions. Primed by the HTBI set, a first-round RT-PCR was run on the TCR CDR3. MiXCR was run by TCRdb on the multiplex PCR reads, yielding one entry per CDR3 protein. The data hold hundreds of thousands of distinct CDR3 sequences, with about 16% observed a single time. This clonotype was observed many times. Its antigen is not known. Study-level findings and limits: Ophthalmopathy stood apart from stable hyperthyroidism in a 13 V-J model.

The sample taken for sequencing was blood. This clonotype was sampled from a woman aged 18 to 35 with Graves' ophthalmopathy. This chain links TRBV10-3 with TRBJ1-1, with D uncertain. The DNA for the CDR3 is TGTGCCATCAGTGAGTTCATGAACACTGAAGCTTTCTTT. It is translated as CAISEFMNTEAFF.